This T cell receptor beta chain was documented in a study of identical twins. A universal primer binding site was introduced by template switching. The final cDNA contained unique molecular identifiers. TCRdb fed the 5' RACE reads into MiXCR, producing one record per CDR3 protein. The sample has about 720,000 distinct CDR3 sequences, roughly 18% seen once; the top ten hold around 13%. This CDR3 region has 17 residues. V was trimmed by 6 bases and J by 2 bases, leaving 22 bases between them. Germline CDR1 and CDR2: MNHNS and SASEGT. A further study also used this sample, focusing on T cells expressing NK-cell markers. As that report states: Sorted CD3+CD56+NKG2C+, CD3+CD56+NKG2C- and CD3+CD56-NKG2C+ T cells supplied TCR beta repertoires. HCMV seropositivity marked seven of the eight sequenced donors; one was seronegative. Of the CD8+ T cells in about 6 donors, about 1.0-7.0% belonged to dominant NKG2C+ clonotypes.

V is TRBV6-1 and J is TRBJ2-5, with D perhaps TRBD1 or TRBD2 (5 bases each). The origin of this receptor is a woman under 30 in good health. The sample was PBMCs. CDR3 region: CASSRALGPMEQETQYF. For the CDR3, the DNA is TGTGCCAGCAGCCGCGCCCTGGGACCCATGGAACAAGAGACCCAGTACTTC.